These 27 T cell receptor beta chains came from one sample sequenced in a study of CD8 T cells in ankylosing spondylitis. TCRdb recomputed calls from the 5' RACE reads with MiXCR, one row per CDR3 protein. The sample lists 150,000 to 200,000 distinct CDR3 sequences, approximately 12% occurring once. The material sequenced was blood, either unsorted or a sorted T cell fraction (not recorded which). All receptors come from a female donor with ankylosing spondylitis or in good health (not recorded which).

This clonotype was recorded at least ten times. The V call is TRBV20-1, the J call TRBJ2-1; D might be TRBD2 (5 bases). Trimming left V 2 bases short and J 0 bases short, with 14 bases between. Germline V gives CDR1 DFQATT, CDR2 SNEGSKA (reference sequence). This CDR3 is 16 amino acids long. The CDR3 sequence: CSARRPGSRSYNEQFF. The CDR3 nucleotides are TGCAGTGCTAGACGGCCGGGATCCCGCTCCTACAATGAGCAGTTCTTC.

The J gene is TRBJ1-1, the V gene TRBV7-9, with a weak D call TRBD1 (5 bases). V was trimmed by 2 bases and J by 12 bases, leaving 13 bases between them. The CDR3 spans 12 residues. Germline CDR1 and CDR2: SEHNR and FQNEAQ (reference sequence). This chain's CDR3 is CASSLSGRGTFF. Written as DNA, the CDR3 is TGTGCCAGCAGCTTATCGGGGCGAGGAACTTTCTTT.

This clonotype was seen repeatedly, ten times or more. The V gene is TRBV20-1, the J gene TRBJ2-7; D is perhaps TRBD1 (6 bases). Germline CDR1 DFQATT, CDR2 SNEGSKA (reference sequence). With 6 bases removed from V and 6 bases from J, the gap between germline ends came to 12 bases. The CDR3 length is 11 residues. The CDR3 region has the DNA TGCAGTGCAACCGTCAGGGGCGAGCAGTACTTC. Translating it yields CSATVRGEQYF.

V and J are TRBV5-1 and TRBJ2-1; 10 nucleotides line up with TRBD2. Trimming at V came to 3 bases and at J to 5 bases, leaving 2 bases not matched to a gene. The germline V gene has CDR1 SGHRS and CDR2 YFSETQ. The CDR3 extends over 14 amino acids. DNA for the CDR3: TGCGCCAGCAGCTCGGGACTAGCGAACAATGAGCAGTTCTTC. As protein: CASSSGLANNEQFF.

This clonotype was detected ten times or more. The chain is built from TRBV6-6 and TRBJ2-5; perhaps TRBD2 as D (5 bases). The CDR3 has 13 amino acids. The V gene's germline CDR1 is MNHNY and CDR2 SVGAGI (reference sequence). Deletions cut 0 bases from V and 7 bases from J, with 9 bases between. CDR3 nucleotide sequence: TGTGCCAGCAGTTACTCAGAGGCGGGGACCCAGTACTTC. The encoded protein is CASSYSEAGTQYF.

This clonotype was seen many times. The chain carries TRBV12-3 or TRBV12-4 and TRBJ1-4; TRBD1 aligns across 9 bases. With 6 bases clipped from V and 11 bases from J, the junction kept 10 bases outside the gene matches. The CDR3 is 14 amino acids. CDR3 DNA: TGTGCCAGCAGCCCCCTGGGGACAGGGCAGAAACTGTTTTTT. Translation: CASSPLGTGQKLFF.

The chain links TRBV30 to TRBJ1-3; D not certain. The CDR3 loop spans 13 amino acids. V was clipped by 0 bases and J by 2 bases, with 5 bases between them. Germline-derived CDR1 and CDR2 are GTSNPN and SVGIG (reference sequence). CDR3 protein: CAWSVATGNTIYF. The CDR3 DNA follows: TGTGCCTGGAGTGTAGCCACTGGAAACACCATATATTTT.

V usage is TRBV3-1 and J usage is TRBJ2-7, with 8 bases matching TRBD1. CDR1 and CDR2 (germline): LGHDT, YNNKEL (reference sequence). The CDR3 is made up of 16 amino acids. The V gene end was trimmed by 0 bases and the J gene end by 3 bases; junction bases not matched to a gene: 7. CDR3 in amino acids: CASSQDRRTGNYEQYF. The DNA for the CDR3 is TGTGCCAGCAGCCAAGATCGCCGGACAGGGAACTACGAGCAGTACTTC.

The sample holds many counts of this clonotype. This chain uses TRBV7-9 with TRBJ1-2; 8 bases map to TRBD1. The germline CDR1 and CDR2 sequences are SEHNR and FQNEAQ (reference sequence). J lost 5 bases, V lost 3 bases, and 8 bases had no gene match. The CDR3 has 15 amino acids. The CDR3 DNA reads as TGTGCCAGCAGCTTTACAGGGGGACCTCTTTATGGCTACACCTTC. As protein: CASSFTGGPLYGYTF.

The sample holds many counts of this clonotype. The gene calls are TRBV27 and TRBJ1-2; maybe TRBD1 (5 bases). V was cut by 5 bases and J by 7 bases, with 11 bases left in between. The V gene's germline CDR1 is MNHEY and CDR2 SMNVEV (reference sequence). This CDR3 contains 12 residues. The CDR3 DNA is TGTGCCAGCAGTGGAGGGGTTCGTGGCTACACCTTC. This gives the protein CASSGGVRGYTF.

This clonotype was found many times. The V call is TRBV4-3, the J call TRBJ1-4; 11 nucleotides align to TRBD1. V was pared by 4 bases and J by 8 bases, with 9 bases of the junction left unmatched. Germline CDR1 LGHNA, CDR2 YSLEER. This CDR3 region has 16 residues. CDR3 DNA: TGCGCCAGCAGCCTTACTGAGGGACAGGGGGGAGAAAAACTGTTTTTT. This translates into CASSLTEGQGGEKLFF.

The J gene is TRBJ2-3, the V gene TRBV5-1, with TRBD2 matching over 9 bases. This CDR3 contains 13 residues. The V segment lost 4 bases and the J segment 6 bases; nucleotides outside the gene matches: 3. Germline CDR1 is SGHRS and CDR2 is YFSETQ. The CDR3 sequence: CASSTAGGDTQYF. CDR3 DNA sequence: TGCGCCAGCAGCACAGCGGGGGGCGATACGCAGTATTTT.

The chain is built from TRBV13 and TRBJ2-3, with D possibly TRBD1 on 6 matching bases. This CDR3 contains 15 residues. The germline V gene has CDR1 PRHDT and CDR2 FYEKMQ (reference sequence). Trimming shortened V by 5 bases and J by 0 bases, and 12 bases separated the two germline ends. CDR3 nucleotides: TGTGCCAGCAGCCCAGGGGTTGCTAGCACAGATACGCAGTATTTT. Its protein product is CASSPGVASTDTQYF.

This clonotype turned up a few times. The rearrangement uses TRBV29-1 and TRBJ2-1, with D unresolved. Trimming cost V 4 bases and J 10 bases, with 2 bases left between them. The CDR3 runs 8 residues. CDR1 SQVTM and CDR2 ANQGSEA come from the germline V gene. CDR3 DNA sequence: TGCAGCGTTGGAGAGCAGTTCTTC. It yields the protein CSVGEQFF.

The sample holds a few counts of this clonotype. The V gene is TRBV12-3 or TRBV12-4, the J gene TRBJ1-5; D gene ambiguous. Trimming pared 0 bases from V and 6 bases from J, leaving 18 bases between. The CDR3 has 17 amino acids. This CDR3 is CASSLARTSGSRQPQHF. CDR3 nucleotides: TGTGCCAGCAGTTTAGCGCGGACCAGCGGTTCGCGTCAGCCCCAGCATTTT.

The rearrangement links TRBV24-1 to TRBJ2-1, with a possible D match to TRBD1 (6 bases). With 4 bases removed from V and 0 bases from J, the gap between germline ends came to 18 bases. Germline CDR1 reads KGHDR; CDR2 reads SFDVKD. CDR3 length: 18 amino acids. DNA of the CDR3: TGTGCCACCAGTGACCTAGACGTACAGGGACGCTCCTACAATGAGCAGTTCTTC. Translation gives CATSDLDVQGRSYNEQFF.

This clonotype appeared many times. The rearrangement uses TRBV19 and TRBJ2-2; D is perhaps TRBD2 (6 bases). The ends were cut back, 8 bases at V and 5 bases at J, with 18 bases in the middle. Germline V gene lookup returns CDR1 LNHDA and CDR2 SQIVND (reference sequence). This CDR3 has 15 residues. CDR3 sequence: CASVPGEVHTGELFF. The CDR3 DNA reads TGTGCCAGTGTCCCCGGGGAGGTTCATACCGGGGAGCTGTTTTTT.

The chain uses TRBV30 and TRBJ2-4; 7 positions agree with TRBD2. The J segment lost 4 bases and the V segment lost 8 bases, leaving 5 bases of the junction unmatched. The CDR3 length is 12 residues. CDR1 GTSNPN and CDR2 SVGIG come from the germline V gene (reference sequence). As DNA, the CDR3 is TGTGCCGGGGAGGGACGGAAAAACATTCAGTACTTC. Its translation is CAGEGRKNIQYF.

This clonotype was picked up many times. The chain uses TRBV7-2 and TRBJ2-2; D possibly uses TRBD1 or TRBD2 (5 bases each). Germline V CDR1 and CDR2: SGHTA, FQGNSA. CDR3 size: 14 residues. Trimming took 10 bases from V and 5 from J, leaving 17 bases between them. The CDR3 sequence: CAIHRDRGTGELFF. The CDR3 DNA is TGTGCCATCCACCGGGACCGAGGGACCGGGGAGCTGTTTTTT.

V gene TRBV12-3 or TRBV12-4 combines with J gene TRBJ2-1, with 11 bases identical to TRBD2. J was trimmed by 3 bases and V by 5 bases; bases with no gene match: 3. The CDR3 is made up of 15 amino acids. The CDR3 loop is CASSNTSGGYNEQFF. CDR3 DNA sequence: TGTGCCAGCAGTAACACTAGCGGGGGCTACAATGAGCAGTTCTTC.

This clonotype was found many times. The V call is TRBV12-3 or TRBV12-4, the J call TRBJ2-1, with 7 bases that match TRBD2. The CDR3 loop spans 13 amino acids. V lost 5 bases and J lost 7; bases outside the gene matches: 5. The CDR3 here is CASSLKRGNEQFF. CDR3 DNA sequence: TGTGCCAGCAGTCTTAAGCGGGGAAATGAGCAGTTCTTC.

This chain uses TRBV4-3 with TRBJ2-3; 8 bases line up with TRBD1. Germline V gene sequence: CDR1 LGHNA, CDR2 YSLEER. The CDR3 consists of 17 residues. V shed 0 bases, J shed 0 bases, and the junction held 5 bases outside the gene matches. The CDR3 coding sequence is TGCGCCAGCAGCCAAGACCAGGGGGCCACTAGCACAGATACGCAGTATTTT. Translating it yields CASSQDQGATSTDTQYF.

This clonotype was counted between two and nine times. This rearrangement joins TRBV25-1 to TRBJ2-2; 12 bases line up with TRBD2. The CDR3 extends over 18 amino acids. Germline lookup yields CDR1 MGHDK and CDR2 SYGVNS. Germline trimming cut 1 base from V and 0 bases from J; bases unmatched to any gene: 3. The CDR3 sequence is CASSESGTSGSNTGELFF. CDR3 nucleotide sequence: TGTGCCAGCAGTGAATCTGGGACTAGCGGGTCGAACACCGGGGAGCTGTTTTTT.

This clonotype has a count of ten or more. The J gene is TRBJ1-1, the V gene TRBV30, with D hard to call. The V gene lost 1 base and the J gene lost 10 bases, with 13 bases spanning the gap. Looked up from germline, CDR1 is GTSNPN and CDR2 is SVGIG (reference sequence). This CDR3 contains 12 residues. The CDR3 coding sequence is TGTGCCTGGAGTGGGTCGACCAAGGGAGCTTTCTTT. Its protein product is CAWSGSTKGAFF. Based on the CDR3 plus reference TRBV30 and TRBJ1-1, the full variable domain is SQTIHQWPATLVQPVGSPLSLECTVEGTSNPNLYWYRQAAGRGLQLLFYSVGIGQISSEVPQNLSASRPQDRQFILSSKKLLLSDSGFYLCAWSGSTKGAFFGQGTRLTVV.

The V call is TRBV29-1, the J call TRBJ2-6; 8 bases are shared with TRBD2. This CDR3 spans 15 amino acids. Per germline, CDR1 SQVTM and CDR2 ANQGSEA. J was trimmed by 0 bases and V by 8 bases; bases with no gene match: 6. CDR3 in amino acids: CSTAGGISGANVLTF. The CDR3, as DNA: TGCAGCACTGCGGGGGGTATCTCTGGGGCCAACGTCCTGACTTTC.

There are a few counts of this clonotype. The chain has TRBV6-5 and TRBJ1-5; D is possibly TRBD1 (5 bases). The germline V gene encodes CDR1 MNHEY and CDR2 SVGAGI. CDR3 length: 19 residues. Trimming left V 4 bases short and J 0 bases short, with 22 bases between. CDR3 protein: CASSSTGHRTLYSNQPQHF. The CDR3 DNA is TGTGCCAGCAGTTCCACCGGACACCGAACTCTTTATAGCAATCAGCCCCAGCATTTT.

This chain joins TRBV27 and TRBJ2-7, with 7 bases aligning to TRBD1. V lost 5 bases to trimming and J lost 7 bases; unmatched junction nucleotides: 11. Germline V gene data show CDR1 as MNHEY and CDR2 as SMNVEV (reference sequence). The CDR3 has 14 residues. CDR3 nucleotides: TGTGCCAGCAGTGTCGGGACAGAAGGGCTTGAGCAGTACTTC. Its translation is CASSVGTEGLEQYF.